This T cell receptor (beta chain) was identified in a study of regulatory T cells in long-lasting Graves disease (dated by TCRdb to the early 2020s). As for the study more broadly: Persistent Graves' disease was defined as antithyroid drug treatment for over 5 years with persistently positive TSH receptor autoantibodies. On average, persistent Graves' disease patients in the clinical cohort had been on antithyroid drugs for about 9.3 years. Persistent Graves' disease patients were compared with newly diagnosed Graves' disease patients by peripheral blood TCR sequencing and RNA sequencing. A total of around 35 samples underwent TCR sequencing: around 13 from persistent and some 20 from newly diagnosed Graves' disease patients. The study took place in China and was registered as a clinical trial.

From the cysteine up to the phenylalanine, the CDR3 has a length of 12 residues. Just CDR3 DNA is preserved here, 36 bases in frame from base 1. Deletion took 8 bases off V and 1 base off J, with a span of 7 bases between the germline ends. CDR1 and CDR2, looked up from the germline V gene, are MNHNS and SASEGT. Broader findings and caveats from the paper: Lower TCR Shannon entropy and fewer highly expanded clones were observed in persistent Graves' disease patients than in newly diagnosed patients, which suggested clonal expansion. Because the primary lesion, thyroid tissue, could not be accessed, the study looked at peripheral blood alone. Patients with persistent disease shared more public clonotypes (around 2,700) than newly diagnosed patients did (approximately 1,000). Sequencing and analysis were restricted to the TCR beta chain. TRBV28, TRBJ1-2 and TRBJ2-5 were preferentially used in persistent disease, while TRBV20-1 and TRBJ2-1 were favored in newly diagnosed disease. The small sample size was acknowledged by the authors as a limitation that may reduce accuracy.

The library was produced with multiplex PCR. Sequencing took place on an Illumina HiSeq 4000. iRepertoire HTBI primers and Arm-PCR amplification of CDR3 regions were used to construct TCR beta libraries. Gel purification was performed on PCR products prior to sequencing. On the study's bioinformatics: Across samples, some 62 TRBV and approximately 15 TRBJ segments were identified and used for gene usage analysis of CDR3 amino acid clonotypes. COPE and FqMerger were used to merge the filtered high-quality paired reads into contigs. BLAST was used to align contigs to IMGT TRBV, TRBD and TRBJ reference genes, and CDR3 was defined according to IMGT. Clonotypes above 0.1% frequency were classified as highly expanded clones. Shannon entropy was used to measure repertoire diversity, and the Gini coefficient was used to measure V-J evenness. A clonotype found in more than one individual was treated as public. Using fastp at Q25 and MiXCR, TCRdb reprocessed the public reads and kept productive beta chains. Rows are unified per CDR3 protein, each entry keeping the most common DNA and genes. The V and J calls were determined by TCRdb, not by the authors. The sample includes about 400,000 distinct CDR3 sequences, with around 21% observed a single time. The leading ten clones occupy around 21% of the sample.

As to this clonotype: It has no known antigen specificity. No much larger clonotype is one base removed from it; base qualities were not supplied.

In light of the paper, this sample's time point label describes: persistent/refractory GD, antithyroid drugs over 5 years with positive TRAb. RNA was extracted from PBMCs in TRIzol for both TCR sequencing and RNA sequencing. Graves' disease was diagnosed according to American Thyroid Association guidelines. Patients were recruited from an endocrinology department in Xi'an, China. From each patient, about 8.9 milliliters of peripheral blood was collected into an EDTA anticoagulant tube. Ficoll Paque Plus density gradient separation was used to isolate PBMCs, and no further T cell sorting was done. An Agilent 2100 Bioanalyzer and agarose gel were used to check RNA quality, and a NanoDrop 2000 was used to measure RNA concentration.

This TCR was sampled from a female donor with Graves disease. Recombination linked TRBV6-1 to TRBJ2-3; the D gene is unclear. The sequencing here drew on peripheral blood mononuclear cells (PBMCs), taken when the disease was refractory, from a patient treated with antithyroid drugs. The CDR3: CASGDRTDTQYF. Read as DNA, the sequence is TGTGCCAGCGGCGATCGCACAGATACGCAGTATTTT.